Sequencing of this T cell receptor beta chain was carried out in a study of T-cell memory formation after mild COVID-19. Barcoded TCR alpha and TCR beta cDNA libraries with UMIs came from 5'RACE using constant-segment primers. TCRdb processed the 5' RACE reads anew with MiXCR; each CDR3 protein has one entry. Here the sample spans about 610,000 distinct CDR3 sequences, 15% to 20% being singletons. This sequence was found in an adult woman who had mild COVID-19 (a few samples of this study predate the infection). Cell type and time point are not known. The sample taken for sequencing was PBMCs or a T cell subset sorted from them (not recorded which).

The CDR3 region has the DNA TGTGCCAGCAGTCATACACAGGGAACCTACGAGCAGTACTTC. It encodes CASSHTQGTYEQYF. The J gene is TRBJ2-7, the V gene TRBV12-3 or TRBV12-4, with D maybe TRBD1 (6 bases). Trimming removed 5 bases at V and 2 bases at J, with 13 bases between. The CDR3 spans 14 residues.